The T cell receptor (beta chain) described here comes from a study of Graves' ophthalmopathy and Graves' hyperthyroidism. About the research overall: At initial diagnosis, peripheral blood was obtained, and this preceded any treatment.

Germline loops: CDR1 SGHAT, CDR2 FQNNGV. V was clipped by 8 bases and J by 2 bases, with 12 bases between them. The CDR3 is 13 amino acids. Many counts were recorded for this clonotype. Its target is not known. Hyperthyroidism showing no ophthalmopathy within 18 months of follow-up was stable. Amplification of TCR beta CDR3 regions used RNA transcripts. RT-PCR with HTBI primers came first, then second-round multiplex PCR. TCRdb reanalysed the multiplex PCR reads using MiXCR and keeps one entry per CDR3 protein. The sample holds a few hundred thousand distinct CDR3 sequences; about 18% are singletons and the top ten take about 2.4%. Notes on the study in general: The model achieved approximately 71% sensitivity and under 75% specificity for ophthalmopathy progression.

Sequencing was carried out using peripheral blood. The clonotype was recovered from an adult woman with stable Graves' hyperthyroidism. The chain uses TRBV11-2 and TRBJ2-5, with D maybe TRBD2 (6 bases). CDR3 bases: TGTGCCAGCTTGCGGGACTTACAAGAGACCCAGTACTTC. It yields the protein CASLRDLQETQYF.